This entry lists 30 T cell receptor beta chains sequenced from one sample in a study of T cells in Graves' hyperthyroidism and ophthalmopathy. RNA transcripts yielded amplified TCR beta CDR3 regions. A first-round RT-PCR of the TCR CDR3 used the HTBI primer set. TCRdb reprocessed the multiplex PCR reads via MiXCR and lists one record per CDR3 protein. The sample has roughly 280,000 distinct CDR3 sequences; approximately 20% are singletons. Sequences were obtained from blood. Receptor source: a man under 40 with Graves' ophthalmopathy.

As regards this clonotype: The CDR3 ends on some other residue instead of the conserved phenylalanine or tryptophan, so this is likely a read error. V usage is TRBV2 and J usage is TRBJ1-2; 7 bases line up with TRBD1. Germline values: CDR1 SNHLY, CDR2 FYNNEI. This CDR3 is 13 amino acids long. After removal of 8 bases from V and 6 bases from J, the junction contained 9 bases not matched to a gene. In DNA form, the CDR3 reads TGTGCCAGCCGGGGGACAGACCGAAATGGCTACACCCTC. Protein: CASRGTDRNGYTL.

This clonotype showed up many times. CDR3 sequence: CASRQGLARSSYNEQFF. The CDR3, as DNA: TGTGCCAGCAGGCAGGGACTAGCGCGAAGCTCCTACAATGAGCAGTTCTTC. The chain employs TRBV2 and TRBJ2-1; 10 bases fit TRBD2. CDR3 length: 17 residues. Germline CDR1 reads SNHLY; CDR2 reads FYNNEI. Germline trimming cut 6 bases from V and 0 bases from J; bases unmatched to any gene: 8.

The rearrangement joins TRBV20-1 to TRBJ2-7; 12 nucleotides line up with TRBD2. The trim removed 1 base at V and 7 bases at J, leaving 11 bases unmatched. The CDR3 has 16 residues. Germline CDR1 and CDR2: DFQATT and SNEGSKA (reference sequence). CDR3 loop: CSARAPGLAGGKEQYF. The CDR3 DNA is TGCAGTGCTAGAGCCCCGGGACTAGCGGGTGGTAAGGAGCAGTACTTC.

The V call is TRBV2, the J call TRBJ2-1; 12 nucleotides align to TRBD2. V dropped 3 bases and J dropped 15; count of bases not matched to a gene: 9. The CDR3 is 14 residues long. Germline V gene sequence: CDR1 SNHLY, CDR2 FYNNEI. For the CDR3, the DNA is TGTGCCAGCAGTGAGACTAGCGGGAGCCCCCTCCCGTTCTTC. The encoded protein is CASSETSGSPLPFF.

This clonotype showed up many times. The rearrangement joins TRBV10-3 to TRBJ2-1; TRBD2 agrees at 9 bases. The CDR3 consists of 14 residues. With V trimmed by 5 bases and J by 7 bases, 6 bases remained unmatched. Germline lookup yields CDR1 ENHRY and CDR2 SYGVKD. CDR3 loop: CAISRGGRANEQFF. In nucleotides, the CDR3 is TGTGCCATCAGTCGAGGCGGGAGGGCAAATGAGCAGTTCTTC.

This chain links TRBV29-1 with TRBJ2-1, with 8 bases identical to TRBD1. Trimming cost V 7 bases and J 3 bases; bases outside gene matches: 8. This CDR3 contains 14 residues. Germline lookup yields CDR1 SQVTM and CDR2 ANQGSEA. The CDR3 nucleotides read TGCAGCGCCGATCCGGGACAGGTCTACAATGAGCAGTTCTTC. It codes for CSADPGQVYNEQFF.

V and J are TRBV24-1 and TRBJ2-1; 7 positions agree with TRBD2. J was trimmed by 8 bases and V by 5 bases; bases with no gene match: 14. The CDR3 runs to 16 residues. The germline V gene encodes CDR1 KGHDR and CDR2 SFDVKD. CDR3 sequence: CATSAPLGGSSYEQFF. The CDR3 nucleotides are TGTGCCACCAGTGCCCCCCTAGGCGGGAGTTCGTATGAGCAGTTCTTC.

The chain is built from TRBV5-4 and TRBJ1-1, with D maybe TRBD1 (5 bases). The CDR3 sequence is 17 residues long. Germline CDR1 SGHNT, CDR2 YYREEE (reference sequence). The V end lost 0 bases, the J end lost 0 bases, and 15 bases lay between the germline ends. CDR3 coding DNA: TGTGCCAGCAGCTTGGATAGGGGACGCCGGGTGAACACTGAAGCTTTCTTT. It yields the protein CASSLDRGRRVNTEAFF.

Notes on this clonotype: A much larger clone differs by one base, so this may be a read error. The rearrangement joins TRBV20-1 to TRBJ1-5, with TRBD1 as a possible D gene (5 bases). This CDR3 has 16 amino acids. CDR1 DFQATT and CDR2 SNEGSKA come from the germline V gene (reference sequence). The CDR3, as DNA: TGCAGTGCTGTAAGCGGCCGAACAGGCCACAATCAGCCCCAGCGTTTT. Amino acid sequence: CSAVSGRTGHNQPQRF.

V usage is TRBV10-3 and J usage is TRBJ1-3; possibly TRBD1 for D (6 bases). Trimming took 4 bases from V and 0 from J, leaving 10 bases between them. The length of the CDR3 is 15 residues. Germline CDR1 reads ENHRY; CDR2 reads SYGVKD. The CDR3 DNA follows: TGTGCCATCAGTGGGACAGCAAACTCTGGAAACACCATATATTTT. Translating it yields CAISGTANSGNTIYF.

V is TRBV9 and J is TRBJ1-1; no firm D call. This CDR3 comprises 15 residues. The germline CDR1 and CDR2 sequences are SGDLS and YYNGEE. The V end lost 0 bases, the J end lost 3 bases, and 12 bases lay between the germline ends. DNA of the CDR3: TGTGCCAGCAGCGTAGGAGTCGGAAGGGACACTGAAGCTTTCTTT. Its translation is CASSVGVGRDTEAFF.

This clonotype was picked up a small number of times. This chain uses TRBV20-1 with TRBJ2-1; TRBD2 is a possible D gene (6 bases). Trimming stripped 6 bases from V and 7 bases from J, with 19 bases between. Germline V gene data show CDR1 as DFQATT and CDR2 as SNEGSKA (reference sequence). This CDR3 spans 14 amino acids. The CDR3 nucleotides read TGCAGTGCCCCATTCAACTTGGCGGGGAATGAGCAGTTCTTC. Amino acid sequence: CSAPFNLAGNEQFF.

This clonotype was found a few times. The chain uses TRBV12-3 or TRBV12-4 and TRBJ1-5, with unresolved D. The CDR3 is made up of 14 amino acids. Trimming removed 4 bases from V and 8 bases from J, with 15 bases in between. CDR3 sequence: CASSSLGIGKPQHF. The CDR3 DNA reads as TGTGCCAGCAGTTCCCTGGGCATTGGGAAGCCCCAGCATTTT.

This clonotype was recorded a few times. This chain links TRBV18 with TRBJ2-1; D is possibly TRBD1 (6 bases). The CDR3 has 16 residues. V was cut by 0 bases and J by 5 bases, with 14 bases left in between. Germline loops: CDR1 KGHSH, CDR2 LQKENI. The CDR3 is CASSPPAGVGDNEQFF. CDR3 nucleotides: TGTGCCAGCTCACCACCGGCAGGGGTTGGCGACAATGAGCAGTTCTTC.

The CDR3 DNA reads as TGTGCCAGCAGTTCCGAGTTGAGGTCCTACGAGCAGTACTTC. As protein: CASSSELRSYEQYF. The chain couples TRBV28 to TRBJ2-7; D is undetermined. Trimming took off 4 bases at V and 1 base at J, with 11 bases between the two ends. The CDR3 sequence is 14 residues long. Germline V CDR1 and CDR2: MDHEN, SYDVKM.

There are a few counts of this clonotype. The chain joins TRBV20-1 to TRBJ2-7, with 8 bases aligning to TRBD2. CDR3 length: 14 residues. Germline V gives CDR1 DFQATT, CDR2 SNEGSKA (reference sequence). V lost 6 bases and J lost 4; bases outside the gene matches: 11. The DNA of the CDR3 is TGCAGTGCAACCCGACTAGCGAGAGGGTACGAGCAGTACTTC. Its translation: CSATRLARGYEQYF.

This clonotype occurred a few times. The gene calls are TRBV30 and TRBJ1-5; the match to TRBD1 covers 11 bases. Germline assignment: CDR1 GTSNPN and CDR2 SVGIG (reference sequence). Germline trimming cut 0 bases from V and 7 bases from J; bases unmatched to any gene: 5. This CDR3 is 15 amino acids long. The CDR3 region is CAWSVGTGGFQPQHF. CDR3 coding DNA: TGTGCCTGGAGTGTTGGGACAGGGGGTTTCCAGCCCCAGCATTTT.

The gene calls are TRBV20-1 and TRBJ2-7; 8 positions agree with TRBD2. Trimming at V came to 2 bases and at J to 5 bases, leaving 11 bases not matched to a gene. There are 15 residues in the CDR3. The germline V gene has CDR1 DFQATT and CDR2 SNEGSKA (reference sequence). CDR3 DNA sequence: TGCAGTGCTAGATCCGTGACGGGAGGGCCCCACGAGCAGTACTTC. Amino acid sequence: CSARSVTGGPHEQYF.

This clonotype was detected only a few times. The rearrangement joins TRBV12-3 or TRBV12-4 to TRBJ2-2, with 11 nucleotides matching TRBD2. The CDR3 is 16 residues long. Trimming cost V 5 bases and J 1 base; bases outside gene matches: 3. DNA of the CDR3: TGTGCCAGCAGTAGGACTAGCGGGTTGAACACCGGGGAGCTGTTTTTT. Residues: CASSRTSGLNTGELFF.

This clonotype has only a few counts. The J gene is TRBJ2-1, the V gene TRBV3-1, with D maybe TRBD1 (5 bases). Germline V gene sequence: CDR1 LGHDT, CDR2 YNNKEL (reference sequence). With 1 base removed from V and 7 bases from J, the gap between germline ends came to 23 bases. CDR3 length equals 18 residues. The CDR3 bases are TGTGCCAGCAGCCAAGGCCACTCCGGCCAGGGTAAAAGGAATGAGCAGTTCTTC. This translates into CASSQGHSGQGKRNEQFF.

The chain links TRBV6-5 to TRBJ2-1; D uncertain. Looked up from germline, CDR1 is MNHEY and CDR2 is SVGAGI. Trimming stripped 2 bases from V and 4 bases from J, with 9 bases between. CDR3 length: 14 residues. The CDR3 sequence: CASSYGPRYNEQFF. The CDR3 nucleotides read TGTGCCAGCAGTTACGGACCCAGGTACAATGAGCAGTTCTTC.

This clonotype came up many times. The rearrangement uses TRBV6-5 and TRBJ2-1, with a possible D match to TRBD1 (6 bases). The germline V gene encodes CDR1 MNHEY and CDR2 SVGAGI. V lost 2 bases to trimming and J lost 7 bases, with 12 bases between them. CDR3 size: 14 residues. DNA of the CDR3: TGTGCCAGCAGTTACGTCGAAAGGGGGAATGAGCAGTTCTTC. As protein: CASSYVERGNEQFF.

The table lists this clonotype with many counts. This chain joins TRBV28 and TRBJ2-7, with D uncertain. The ends were cut back, 5 bases at V and 3 bases at J, with 14 bases in the middle. The germline V gene has CDR1 MDHEN and CDR2 SYDVKM. This CDR3 has 14 amino acids. CDR3 sequence: CASSEQVPNYEQYF. The CDR3 coding sequence is TGTGCCAGCAGTGAACAAGTTCCAAACTACGAGCAGTACTTC.

This clonotype has a count of ten or more. The J gene is TRBJ2-3, the V gene TRBV12-3 or TRBV12-4; D is unresolved. V was cut by 3 bases and J by 1 base, with 8 bases left in between. The CDR3 is 14 residues long. The CDR3 DNA reads as TGTGCCAGCAGTTTCAACGGTGGCACAGATACGCAGTATTTT. This translates into CASSFNGGTDTQYF.

The chain joins TRBV2 to TRBJ1-6; maybe TRBD1 (6 bases). Germline V gene sequence: CDR1 SNHLY, CDR2 FYNNEI. CDR3 size: 14 residues. V shed 6 bases and J shed 15 bases, with 21 bases lying between them. CDR3 DNA: TGTGCCAGCAGGCCCCGGGGGCAGGCAAACGTCCTCCACTTT. Translating it yields CASRPRGQANVLHF.

V and J are TRBV5-1 and TRBJ2-7; 13 bases match TRBD2. With V trimmed by 4 bases and J by 4 bases, 8 bases remained unmatched. Germline V CDR1 and CDR2: SGHRS, YFSETQ. This CDR3 contains 16 residues. The CDR3 is CASSKLGLAGAYEQYF. The CDR3 DNA reads as TGCGCCAGCAGCAAACTAGGACTAGCGGGAGCGTACGAGCAGTACTTC.

The chain joins TRBV7-9 to TRBJ2-2; 13 nucleotides line up with TRBD2. CDR3 size: 19 residues. Unmatched junction bases numbered 9, after V lost 5 bases and J lost 0 bases. In germline, CDR1 is SEHNR, CDR2 FQNEAQ (reference sequence). The CDR3 DNA reads as TGTGCCAGCAGCCCTTTCCGGACTAGCGGGAGATCGAACACCGGGGAGCTGTTTTTT. As protein: CASSPFRTSGRSNTGELFF. Based on the CDR3 plus reference TRBV7-9 and TRBJ2-2, the full variable domain is DTGVSQNPRHKITKRGQNVTFRCDPISEHNRLYWYRQTLGQGPEFLTYFQNEAQLEKSRLLSDRFSAERPKGSFSTLEIQRTEQGDSAMYLCASSPFRTSGRSNTGELFFGEGSRLTVL.

This clonotype was found many times. The gene calls are TRBV20-1 and TRBJ1-5, with TRBD1 matching 11 bases. This CDR3 spans 15 amino acids. Germline trimming cut 5 bases from V and 2 bases from J; bases unmatched to any gene: 5. The germline V gene has CDR1 DFQATT and CDR2 SNEGSKA (reference sequence). The CDR3 nucleotides read TGCAGTGCTCGGACAGGGGGCGCCGGCAATCAGCCCCAGCATTTT. Its translation is CSARTGGAGNQPQHF.

The chain carries TRBV7-3 and TRBJ2-5, with D hard to call. With 2 bases removed from V and 3 bases from J, the gap between germline ends came to 7 bases. CDR3 size: 13 residues. The germline V gene has CDR1 SGHTA and CDR2 FQGTGA. CDR3 region: CASSLGRKETQYF. CDR3 DNA sequence: TGTGCCAGCAGCTTAGGGCGGAAAGAGACCCAGTACTTC.

V is TRBV6-1 and J is TRBJ2-5; D may be TRBD1 (5 bases). Germline-derived CDR1 and CDR2 are MNHNS and SASEGT. V was clipped by 7 bases and J by 5 bases, with 17 bases between them. The CDR3 extends over 14 amino acids. CDR3 DNA sequence: TGTGCCAGCACTCCGGGCAGGGTCCGCGAGACCCAGTACTTC. As protein: CASTPGRVRETQYF.